Below are 14 T cell receptor beta chains sequenced from a single sample in a study of blood T cell repertoires in COVID-19 (dated by TCRdb to about 2020). The library was built by means of the immunoSEQ multiplex PCR assay. TCRdb took over this immuneACCESS table, retaining in-frame rearrangements with V and J assigned. Such tables are incomplete; in checked studies, under half of the missing clones stem from an unresolved V gene, and the remainder is unexplained. For this sample the table gives 250,000 or so clones, of which over 65% were detected only once. 2.5% to 4% of the sample is in the top ten clones. The sequenced sample was peripheral blood. The receptors shown here come from a woman older than 75 with acute or convalescent COVID-19.

V is TRBV6-5 and J is TRBJ2-6, with D perhaps TRBD1 (6 bases). Looked up from germline, CDR1 is MNHEY and CDR2 is SVGAGI. Trimming stripped 6 bases from V and 3 bases from J, with 12 bases between. The length of the CDR3 is 15 residues. CDR3 nucleotide sequence: TGTGCCAGCAGAGTAAACAGGGTTGGGGCCAACGTCCTGACTTTC. Translation: CASRVNRVGANVLTF.

CDR3: CASSLEPHGGETQYF. CDR3 nucleotides: TGCGCCAGCAGCTTGGAACCCCATGGGGGGGAGACCCAGTACTTC. The genes are TRBV5-1 and TRBJ2-5; TRBD2 might be the D (6 bases). The germline V gene has CDR1 SGHRS and CDR2 YFSETQ. This CDR3 comprises 15 residues. V was trimmed by 0 bases and J by 5 bases, leaving 14 bases between them. The full variable domain, its missing parts supplied by reference TRBV5-1 and TRBJ2-5, is KAGVTQTPRYLIKTRGQQVTLSCSPISGHRSVSWYQQTPGQGLQFLFEYFSETQRNKGNFPGRFSGRQFSNSRSEMNVSTLELGDSALYLCASSLEPHGGETQYFGPGTRLLVL.

The chain uses TRBV7-2 and TRBJ2-7, with D perhaps matching TRBD2 (5 bases). Germline values: CDR1 SGHTA, CDR2 FQGNSA. V gave up 6 bases and J gave up 0 bases, with 9 bases separating them. The CDR3 is made up of 13 amino acids. CDR3 bases: TGTGCCAGCAGGTTGACTATCTCCTACGAGCAGTACTTC. Residues: CASRLTISYEQYF. Together with reference TRBV7-2 and TRBJ2-7, the CDR3 gives the full variable domain: GAGVSQSPSNKVTEKGKDVELRCDPISGHTALYWYRQSLGQGLEFLIYFQGNSAPDKSGLPSDRFSAERTGGSVSTLTIQRTQQEDSAVYLCASRLTISYEQYFGPGTRLTVT.

The chain recombines TRBV6-6 with TRBJ1-6; D possibly corresponds to TRBD1 (6 bases). The CDR3 runs 15 residues. CDR1 is MNHNY, CDR2 SVGAGI, per germline (reference sequence). V was cut by 7 bases and J by 9 bases, with 19 bases left in between. Here the CDR3 reads CASTTYGTHLSPLHF. Here the CDR3 DNA reads TGTGCCAGCACCACATACGGGACACACCTTTCACCCCTCCACTTT.

The V call is TRBV19, the J call TRBJ2-2, with 9 nucleotides matching TRBD2. This CDR3 spans 14 amino acids. V lost 9 bases and J lost 4; bases outside the gene matches: 6. Germline assignment: CDR1 LNHDA and CDR2 SQIVND (reference sequence). The CDR3 loop reads CASQGGLATGELFF. The CDR3 nucleotides read TGTGCCAGCCAAGGGGGACTAGCCACCGGGGAGCTGTTTTTT.

J is TRBJ1-2 and V is TRBV6-6, with 7 bases that match TRBD1. In germline, CDR1 is MNHNY, CDR2 SVGAGI (reference sequence). V dropped 6 bases and J dropped 5; count of bases not matched to a gene: 9. There are 14 residues in the CDR3. The DNA for the CDR3 is TGTGCCAGCAGACTAGGGGGACAGTCTTATGGCTACACCTTC. Protein: CASRLGGQSYGYTF.

V and J are TRBV2 and TRBJ2-7; D possibly corresponds to TRBD1 (6 bases). From germline, CDR1 is SNHLY and CDR2 FYNNEI. The CDR3 loop spans 13 amino acids. V was pared by 4 bases and J by 3 bases, with 10 bases between. CDR3 sequence (DNA): TGTGCCAGCAGTGCACAGGGAAACTACGAGCAGTACTTC. Protein: CASSAQGNYEQYF.

CDR3 amino acids: CASSVKGANVLTF. The CDR3 DNA reads TGTGCCAGCAGCGTCAAAGGGGCCAACGTCCTGACTTTC. The chain employs TRBV3-1 (or the pseudogene TRBV3-2) and TRBJ2-6; D is ambiguous. CDR1 is LGHDT, CDR2 YNNKEL, per germline (reference sequence). Trimming took 5 bases from V and 4 from J, leaving 6 bases between them. The CDR3 extends over 13 amino acids.

The chain couples TRBV6-5 to TRBJ2-4; TRBD1 matches at 8 bases. This CDR3 has 13 residues. Per germline, CDR1 MNHEY and CDR2 SVGAGI. Trimming removed 7 bases from V and 9 bases from J; junction bases left unmatched: 8. The CDR3 nucleotides are TGTGCCAGCAAGGGACAGGCCTTGGGCATTCAGTACTTC. It specifies CASKGQALGIQYF.

This clone was recorded once. V gene TRBV18 combines with J gene TRBJ2-5, with TRBD1 matching 9 bases. The ends lost 3 bases at V and 5 bases at J; junction bases unmatched: 7. In germline, CDR1 is KGHSH, CDR2 LQKENI. CDR3 length: 15 amino acids. The CDR3 loop is CASSPTGGIWETQYF. The CDR3, as DNA: TGTGCCAGCTCACCGACAGGGGGTATTTGGGAGACCCAGTACTTC.

This clone was detected ten times or more. The V gene is TRBV19, the J gene TRBJ1-5, with D possibly TRBD1 on 6 matching bases. Per germline, CDR1 LNHDA and CDR2 SQIVND (reference sequence). Trimming left V 5 bases short and J 4 bases short, with 15 bases between. The CDR3 extends over 15 amino acids. The CDR3 is CASSVTGLVNQPQHF. The CDR3 DNA sequence: TGTGCCAGTAGTGTCACAGGGCTCGTAAATCAGCCCCAGCATTTT.

The CDR3: CASSKSHGGFGYTF. Written as DNA, the CDR3 is TGTGCCAGCAGTAAATCTCACGGGGGGTTTGGCTACACCTTC. The rearrangement links TRBV27 to TRBJ1-2; possibly TRBD1 for D (5 bases). From germline, CDR1 is MNHEY and CDR2 SMNVEV (reference sequence). V was pared by 5 bases and J by 7 bases, with 17 bases between. The CDR3 spans 14 residues.

This clone was counted between two and nine times. V and J are TRBV9 and TRBJ2-2, with D maybe TRBD1 (6 bases). The CDR3 is made up of 15 amino acids. Trimming shortened V by 0 bases and J by 5 bases, and 11 bases separated the two germline ends. Germline V CDR1 and CDR2: SGDLS, YYNGEE. CDR3 protein: CASSVGPRGTGELFF. CDR3 DNA sequence: TGTGCCAGCAGCGTAGGACCCAGGGGAACCGGGGAGCTGTTTTTT. The full variable domain, its missing parts supplied by reference TRBV9 and TRBJ2-2, is DSGVTQTPKHLITATGQRVTLRCSPRSGDLSVYWYQQSLDQGLQFLIQYYNGEERAKGNILERFSAQQFPDLHSELNLSSLELGDSALYFCASSVGPRGTGELFFGEGSRLTVL.

This clone occurred many times. This chain connects TRBV27 to TRBJ2-7; TRBD1 matches 10 bases. Germline V CDR1 and CDR2: MNHEY, SMNVEV (reference sequence). The CDR3 contains 14 residues. V shed 10 bases, J shed 4 bases, and the junction held 10 bases outside the gene matches. CDR3 sequence: CATSTGTGVYEQYF. The DNA for the CDR3 is TGTGCCACCTCCACCGGGACAGGGGTTTACGAGCAGTACTTC.